This T cell receptor (beta chain) was retrieved from a study of blood T cell repertoires in COVID-19. J gave up 7 bases and V 1 base, and 4 bases lay outside the gene matches. The CDR3 covers 15 residues. The germline gives CDR1 LGHNA, CDR2 YSLEER. Repertoires were generated with immunoSEQ multiplex PCR, while TCRdb's copy carries only in-frame clones and drops some. The table records about 220,000 clones, about 86% of them present only once. The J gene is TRBJ1-4, the V gene TRBV4-3, with TRBD1 matching over 9 bases. The receptor was isolated from a woman aged 40 to 50 with acute COVID-19. The sequencing input was PBMCs or T cells enriched from blood (not recorded which). The CDR3 reads CASSQGGTGSEKLFF. CDR3 DNA sequence: TGCGCCAGCAGCCAAGGGGGGACAGGGTCTGAAAAACTGTTTTTT.